The source of this T cell receptor beta chain is a study of identical twins. Points from the study as a whole: The study based its conclusions on cross-sectional statistical analysis and did not follow the same donors. Recombination models fit unrelated individuals' TCR alpha sharing but underestimated twins'.

TCRdb passed the 5' RACE reads through MiXCR, listing each CDR3 protein once. The sample lists 400,000 to 600,000 distinct CDR3 sequences, more than 20% occurring once. With regard to this clonotype: Antigen unknown.

The V gene lost 4 bases and the J gene lost 1 base, with 15 bases spanning the gap. The germline gives CDR1 SGHRS, CDR2 YFSETQ. There are 16 residues in the CDR3. These data were likewise used in another study, on yellow fever vaccine responses in identical twins.

This chain links TRBV5-1 with TRBJ2-4, with D possibly called TRBD1 or TRBD2 (5 bases each). This TCR was sampled from a woman aged 18 to 35 in good health. The sample was CD4+ T cells sorted from blood. CDR3 sequence: CASSGGGDEAKNIQYF. The CDR3 DNA sequence: TGCGCCAGCAGCGGGGGTGGGGATGAGGCCAAAAACATTCAGTACTTC.